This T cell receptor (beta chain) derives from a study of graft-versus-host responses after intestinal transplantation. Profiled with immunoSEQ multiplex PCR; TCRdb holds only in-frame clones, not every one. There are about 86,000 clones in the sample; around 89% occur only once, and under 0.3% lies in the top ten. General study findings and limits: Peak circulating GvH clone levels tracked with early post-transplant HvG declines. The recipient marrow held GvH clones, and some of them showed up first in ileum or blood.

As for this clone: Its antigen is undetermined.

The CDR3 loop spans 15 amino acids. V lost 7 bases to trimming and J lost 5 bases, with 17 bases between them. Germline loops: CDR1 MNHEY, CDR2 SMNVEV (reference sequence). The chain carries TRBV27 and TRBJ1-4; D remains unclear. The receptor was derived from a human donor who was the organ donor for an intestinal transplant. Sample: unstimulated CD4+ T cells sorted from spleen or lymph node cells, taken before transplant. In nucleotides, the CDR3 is TGTGCCAGCACCACAGCGGGGAGGGTAAATGAAAAACTGTTTTTT. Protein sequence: CASTTAGRVNEKLFF.